The 27 T cell receptor beta chains listed next were all sequenced from one sample in a study of quantifying T cell responses using KT2 cells. Background on the study: cDNA was made from DNase-treated RNA using alpha and beta constant primers.

The cDNA 3' end received a ligated oligonucleotide with a UMI. An equimolar mix of RC1.1 and RC1.2 primed the beta chain across TRBC1 and TRBC2. TCRdb itself ran the UMI-ligation and nested PCR reads through MiXCR, one entry per CDR3 protein. Of about 33,000 distinct CDR3 sequences listed, 10% are singletons. Sequenced material: PBMCs spiked with cells of the T cell clone KT2. Receptors originate from a human donor.

This rearrangement joins TRBV11-3 to TRBJ1-2; no firm D call. V was clipped by 8 bases and J by 1 base, with 11 bases between them. The CDR3 loop spans 13 amino acids. Per the germline V gene, CDR1 is SGHNT and CDR2 is YENEEA. The CDR3 reads CASGSRRNYGYTF. CDR3 coding DNA: TGTGCCAGCGGATCGAGGCGTAACTATGGCTACACCTTC.

This clonotype was detected ten times or more. The V and J genes are TRBV7-4 and TRBJ2-1, with D perhaps TRBD1 (6 bases). The CDR3 loop spans 16 amino acids. In germline, CDR1 is SGHVT, CDR2 SQSDAQ. V lost 3 bases and J lost 3, with 15 bases in between. The CDR3, as DNA: TGTGCCAGCAGCTTGCAGACAGGCGTCTTCTACAATGAGCAGTTCTTC. This gives the protein CASSLQTGVFYNEQFF.

The sample holds many counts of this clonotype. The V call is TRBV7-2, the J call TRBJ2-2; tentatively, D is TRBD1 (5 bases). Trimming stripped 2 bases from V and 2 bases from J, with 15 bases between. The CDR3 is 17 amino acids. Germline CDR1 is SGHTA and CDR2 is FQGNSA. CDR3 loop: CASSLWGLIVNTGELFF. DNA for the CDR3: TGTGCCAGCAGCTTATGGGGCTTGATAGTTAACACCGGGGAGCTGTTTTTT.

This chain links TRBV20-1 with TRBJ2-1, with D possibly called TRBD1 or TRBD2 (5 bases each). The CDR3 runs to 14 residues. Per germline, CDR1 DFQATT and CDR2 SNEGSKA (reference sequence). The germline V and J ends were trimmed by 4 bases and 9 bases, with 19 bases remaining between them. In DNA form, the CDR3 reads TGCAGTGCTACTGGGACGGTCGGGTTCGGTGAGCAGTTCTTC. It yields the protein CSATGTVGFGEQFF.

V usage is TRBV19 and J usage is TRBJ2-1; no clear D. The CDR3 totals 15 residues. CDR1 is LNHDA and CDR2 is SQIVND in the germline V gene (reference sequence). V was cut by 6 bases and J by 8 bases, with 20 bases left in between. CDR3 DNA: TGTGCCAGTAGATACCGTTCCCGCGTCCACGATGAGCAGTTCTTC. This encodes CASRYRSRVHDEQFF.

In this sample, this clonotype turned up many times. The rearrangement uses TRBV7-2 and TRBJ2-5, with a weak D call TRBD2 (7 bases). Germline loops: CDR1 SGHTA, CDR2 FQGNSA. The CDR3 spans 18 residues. Trimming left V 5 bases short and J 0 bases short, with 22 bases between. In DNA, the CDR3 is TGTGCCAGCAGCCCAACAGGGCGAGGGCGGGGGTACCAAGAGACCCAGTACTTC. Protein product: CASSPTGRGRGYQETQYF.

There are many counts of this clonotype. The rearrangement joins TRBV7-2 to TRBJ1-5, with a weak D call TRBD1 (6 bases). CDR1 SGHTA and CDR2 FQGNSA come from the germline V gene. CDR3 size: 13 residues. V lost 3 bases and J 7 bases, leaving 10 bases between the germline ends. CDR3 loop: CASSFRGGQPQHF. The CDR3 DNA reads as TGTGCCAGCAGCTTCAGGGGTGGCCAGCCCCAGCATTTT.

This clonotype is medium-sized in the sample. The rearrangement links TRBV20-1 to TRBJ1-3; D perhaps matches TRBD1 (5 bases). This CDR3 comprises 13 residues. V was trimmed by 3 bases and J by 8 bases, leaving 14 bases between them. Per germline, CDR1 DFQATT and CDR2 SNEGSKA (reference sequence). CDR3 sequence (DNA): TGCAGTGCTAGTAAGGGCAGGGTAGACACCATATATTTT. Protein: CSASKGRVDTIYF.

This clonotype came up a few times. This chain links TRBV20-1 with TRBJ2-1; 9 bases are a match to TRBD2. V lost 6 bases, J lost 6 bases, and 12 bases stayed unmatched. The CDR3 contains 15 residues. CDR1 and CDR2 (germline): DFQATT, SNEGSKA (reference sequence). Written as DNA, the CDR3 is TGCAGTGCGGGACTAGCCTCGAGAGTGGGCAATGAGCAGTTCTTC. Translating gives CSAGLASRVGNEQFF.

This clonotype was seen at least ten times. V and J are TRBV27 and TRBJ2-7; D is perhaps TRBD1 (6 bases). Trimming shortened V by 5 bases and J by 3 bases, and 17 bases separated the two germline ends. CDR3 length: 15 amino acids. The germline V gene encodes CDR1 MNHEY and CDR2 SMNVEV (reference sequence). In DNA, the CDR3 is TGTGCCAGCAGTGTTTCCGGGACAACCCTCTACGAGCAGTACTTC. Its translation is CASSVSGTTLYEQYF.

The J gene is TRBJ2-1, the V gene TRBV2; D possibly matches TRBD1 or TRBD2 (7 bases each). CDR3 length: 15 residues. The V end lost 5 bases, the J end lost 3 bases, and 14 bases lay between the germline ends. Germline CDR1 is SNHLY and CDR2 is FYNNEI. The CDR3 here is CASSQGGGYYNEQFF. The CDR3 DNA follows: TGTGCCAGCAGTCAGGGGGGGGGCTACTACAATGAGCAGTTCTTC.

This clonotype turned up a few times. The V gene is TRBV3-1, the J gene TRBJ2-1; tentatively, D is TRBD2 (5 bases). This CDR3 comprises 14 residues. Trimming shortened V by 1 base and J by 7 bases, and 11 bases separated the two germline ends. Germline lookup yields CDR1 LGHDT and CDR2 YNNKEL (reference sequence). Written as DNA, the CDR3 is TGTGCCAGCAGCCAAGGTGGGAGTGGGAATGAGCAGTTCTTC. Residues: CASSQGGSGNEQFF.

In its sample, this clonotype was seen a few times. The chain combines TRBV18 with TRBJ1-1, with TRBD1 as a possible D gene (5 bases). V lost 2 bases and J lost 1, with 11 bases in between. Per germline, CDR1 KGHSH and CDR2 LQKENI. The CDR3 is 15 residues long. The CDR3 coding sequence is TGTGCCAGCTCACCAGGGGCGGTTCAGAACACTGAAGCTTTCTTT. This codes for CASSPGAVQNTEAFF.

The chain's CDR3 is CASSRGSNQPQHF. The CDR3 DNA is TGCGCCAGCAGTCGGGGCAGCAATCAGCCCCAGCATTTT. The chain employs TRBV5-1 and TRBJ1-5; the D gene is possibly TRBD1 (5 bases). Per the germline V gene, CDR1 is SGHRS and CDR2 is YFSETQ. The CDR3 has 13 residues. Trimming cost V 5 bases and J 1 base, with 7 bases left between them.

CDR3: CASQKGAYNEQFF. CDR3 DNA: TGTGCCAGCCAGAAGGGAGCCTACAATGAGCAGTTCTTC. The chain is built from TRBV2 and TRBJ2-1; a weak D match, TRBD2 (5 bases). Trimming shortened V by 8 bases and J by 2 bases, and 10 bases separated the two germline ends. The germline gives CDR1 SNHLY, CDR2 FYNNEI. CDR3 length: 13 residues.

This clonotype is medium-sized within its sample. The chain is built from TRBV7-2 and TRBJ2-1, with D unresolved. With 0 bases removed from V and 8 bases from J, the gap between germline ends came to 8 bases. The CDR3 length is 13 residues. Germline assignment: CDR1 SGHTA and CDR2 FQGNSA. CDR3 DNA: TGTGCCAGCAGCTTAGCAAGGGAAGATGAGCAGTTCTTC. Encoded protein: CASSLAREDEQFF. Together with reference TRBV7-2 and TRBJ2-1, the CDR3 gives the full variable domain: GAGVSQSPSNKVTEKGKDVELRCDPISGHTALYWYRQSLGQGLEFLIYFQGNSAPDKSGLPSDRFSAERTGGSVSTLTIQRTQQEDSAVYLCASSLAREDEQFFGPGTRLTVL.

There are many counts of this clonotype. V gene TRBV10-2 combines with J gene TRBJ1-1; D uncertain. Trimming took off 5 bases at V and 3 bases at J, with 10 bases between the two ends. CDR1 and CDR2 from the germline V gene are WSHSY and SAAADI. The CDR3 has 13 amino acids. CDR3 coding DNA: TGCGCCAGCAGTTGGAATCAGGACACTGAAGCTTTCTTT. It specifies CASSWNQDTEAFF.

This clonotype was found a few times. The chain uses TRBV6-2 or TRBV6-3 and TRBJ1-1; no definite D call. The germline V gene has CDR1 MNHEY and CDR2 SVGEGT. Trimming cost V 7 bases and J 8 bases, with 20 bases left between them. CDR3 size: 14 residues. The CDR3: CASTRRAIEGEAFF. The CDR3 coding sequence is TGTGCCAGCACCCGCCGAGCAATTGAGGGAGAAGCTTTCTTT.

This clonotype was detected only a few times. V gene TRBV29-1 combines with J gene TRBJ1-4; D uncertain. CDR3 length: 11 amino acids. V lost 5 bases and J lost 7, with 8 bases in between. The germline V gene encodes CDR1 SQVTM and CDR2 ANQGSEA. The CDR3 reads CSVTMGEKLFF. The DNA for the CDR3 is TGCAGCGTTACGATGGGTGAAAAACTGTTTTTT.

The rearrangement uses TRBV4-3 and TRBJ2-3; 11 bases agree with TRBD2. CDR1 is LGHNA and CDR2 is YSLEER in the germline V gene. The CDR3 runs to 19 residues. V shed 2 bases, J shed 0 bases, and the junction held 10 bases outside the gene matches. The CDR3 DNA reads as TGCGCCAGCAGCCAACTACTAGCGGGAGACGGAGTAAGCACAGATACGCAGTATTTT. It codes for CASSQLLAGDGVSTDTQYF.

This clonotype was seen ten or more times. V is TRBV18 and J is TRBJ1-1; possibly TRBD1 for D (5 bases). The CDR3 loop spans 14 amino acids. The germline gives CDR1 KGHSH, CDR2 LQKENI. V lost 7 bases to trimming and J lost 1 base, with 13 bases between them. The CDR3 spells CASCSVGPNTEAFF. The CDR3 DNA is TGTGCCAGCTGTTCGGTGGGGCCGAACACTGAAGCTTTCTTT.

This clonotype showed up many times. The chain employs TRBV29-1 and TRBJ1-2, with TRBD1 as a possible D gene (5 bases). The CDR3 consists of 13 residues. Germline assignment: CDR1 SQVTM and CDR2 ANQGSEA. V lost 4 bases and J lost 5, with 14 bases in between. CDR3 sequence (DNA): TGCAGCGTTGGGCAAACTCAGGGATATGGCTACACCTTC. It yields the protein CSVGQTQGYGYTF.

This clonotype has a count of ten or more. V and J are TRBV20-1 and TRBJ1-1; 10 bases align to TRBD1. V lost 0 bases, J lost 6 bases, and 7 bases stayed unmatched. This CDR3 contains 15 residues. The germline gives CDR1 DFQATT, CDR2 SNEGSKA (reference sequence). CDR3 nucleotide sequence: TGCAGTGCTAGAGAAAGAGCGGACAGGGGGGCTGAAGCTTTCTTT. It specifies CSARERADRGAEAFF.

This clonotype was counted many times. The rearrangement uses TRBV12-3 or TRBV12-4 and TRBJ1-6, with no clear D. This CDR3 has 14 residues. The V gene lost 3 bases and the J gene lost 8 bases, with 11 bases spanning the gap. The CDR3 sequence is CASSFEGRHSPLHF. The CDR3 DNA follows: TGTGCCAGCAGTTTCGAAGGCAGGCATTCACCCCTCCACTTT.

CDR3 region: CASSPTSGREYNEQFF. The CDR3 region has the DNA TGTGCCAGCAGCCCGACTAGCGGGAGGGAATACAATGAGCAGTTCTTC. This chain uses TRBV27 with TRBJ2-1, with 14 bases matching TRBD2. Germline CDR1 and CDR2: MNHEY and SMNVEV (reference sequence). This CDR3 contains 16 residues. The V gene end was trimmed by 6 bases and the J gene end by 4 bases; junction bases not matched to a gene: 5.

Only a few counts were recorded for this clonotype. The gene calls are TRBV19 and TRBJ1-5; 7 nucleotides match TRBD1. The junction had 6 bases not matched to a gene; V was cut back by 4 bases and J by 6 bases. This CDR3 spans 14 amino acids. The V gene's germline CDR1 is LNHDA and CDR2 SQIVND (reference sequence). CDR3 nucleotides: TGTGCCAGTAGTAGAGCTCAGGGGGGTCAGCCCCAGCATTTT. The encoded protein is CASSRAQGGQPQHF. The full variable domain, with the rest looked up from reference TRBV19 and TRBJ1-5, is DGGITQSPKYLFRKEGQNVTLSCEQNLNHDAMYWYRQDPGQGLRLIYYSQIVNDFQKGDIAEGYSVSREKKESFPLTVTSAQKNPTAFYLCASSRAQGGQPQHFGDGTRLSIL.

This clonotype was counted at least ten times. The V call is TRBV6-1, the J call TRBJ2-2, with 7 bases that match TRBD1. CDR1 and CDR2 (germline): MNHNS, SASEGT. The J segment lost 5 bases and the V segment lost 7 bases, leaving 7 bases of the junction unmatched. This CDR3 region has 14 residues. CDR3 bases: TGTGCCAGCATAGGGACAGTTAGAACCGGGGAGCTGTTTTTT. It translates to CASIGTVRTGELFF.